This T cell receptor beta chain is from a study of patients and donors after allogeneic stem cell transplantation. TCRdb passed the RT-PCR reads through MiXCR, listing each CDR3 protein once. The profile shows roughly 960,000 distinct CDR3 sequences, more than 15% of them singletons. This CDR3 is built from 13 residues. The V end was cut by 6 bases, the J end by 5 bases, with 13 bases between. The V call is TRBV12-3 or TRBV12-4, the J call TRBJ1-2; D gene ambiguous. Sequenced sample: blood, either unsorted or a sorted T cell fraction (not recorded which). This TCR was recovered from a human donor who was either an allogeneic HSCT recipient or a stem cell or donor lymphocyte infusion donor (not recorded which). It is not recorded whose cells these are; they may come from a transplant donor. In nucleotides, the CDR3 is TGTGCCAGCAGCCCATATATAACGTATGGCTACACCTTC. It codes for CASSPYITYGYTF.